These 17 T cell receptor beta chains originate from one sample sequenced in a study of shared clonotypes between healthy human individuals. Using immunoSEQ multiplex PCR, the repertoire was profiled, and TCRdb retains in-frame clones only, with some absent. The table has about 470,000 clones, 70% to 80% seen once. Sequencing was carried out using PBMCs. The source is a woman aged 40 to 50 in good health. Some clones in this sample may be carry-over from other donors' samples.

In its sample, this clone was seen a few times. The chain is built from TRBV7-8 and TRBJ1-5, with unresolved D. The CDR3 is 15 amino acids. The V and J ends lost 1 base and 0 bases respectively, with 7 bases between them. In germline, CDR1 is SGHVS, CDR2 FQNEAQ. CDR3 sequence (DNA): TGTGCCAGCAGCTTAGATAGTGTTAGCAATCAGCCCCAGCATTTT. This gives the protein CASSLDSVSNQPQHF.

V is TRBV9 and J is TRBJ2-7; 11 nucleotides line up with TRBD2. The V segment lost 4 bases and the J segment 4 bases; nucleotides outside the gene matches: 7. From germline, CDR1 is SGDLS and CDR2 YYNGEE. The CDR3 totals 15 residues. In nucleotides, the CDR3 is TGTGCCAGCAGCATTACTAGCGGGAGTTTTTACGAGCAGTACTTC. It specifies CASSITSGSFYEQYF.

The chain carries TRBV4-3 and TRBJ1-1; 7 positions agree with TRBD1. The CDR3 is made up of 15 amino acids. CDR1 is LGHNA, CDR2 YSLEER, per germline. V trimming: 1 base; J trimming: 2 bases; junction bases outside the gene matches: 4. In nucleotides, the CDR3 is TGCGCCAGCAGCCAAGGAGGGGGCAGAAACACTGAAGCTTTCTTT. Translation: CASSQGGGRNTEAFF.

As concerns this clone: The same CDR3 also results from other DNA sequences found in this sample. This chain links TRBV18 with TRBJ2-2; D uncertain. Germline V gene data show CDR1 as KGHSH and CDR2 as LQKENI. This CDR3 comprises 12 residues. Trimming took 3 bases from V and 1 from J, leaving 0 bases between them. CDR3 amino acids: CASSPNTGELFF. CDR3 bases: TGTGCCAGCTCACCGAACACCGGGGAGCTGTTTTTT.

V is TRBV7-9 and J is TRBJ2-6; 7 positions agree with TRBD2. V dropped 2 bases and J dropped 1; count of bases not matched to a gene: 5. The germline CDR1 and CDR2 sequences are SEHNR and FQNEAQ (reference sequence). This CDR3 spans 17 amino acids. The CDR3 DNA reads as TGTGCCAGCAGCTTAAGGGAGGGGCGGTCTGGGGCCAACGTCCTGACTTTC. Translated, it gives CASSLREGRSGANVLTF.

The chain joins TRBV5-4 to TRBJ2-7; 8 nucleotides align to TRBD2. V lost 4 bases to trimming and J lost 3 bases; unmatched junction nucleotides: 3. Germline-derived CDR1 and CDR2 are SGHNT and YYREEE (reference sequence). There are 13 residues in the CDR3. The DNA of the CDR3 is TGTGCCAGCAGCCCCAGCGGGAGCTACGAGCAGTACTTC. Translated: CASSPSGSYEQYF.

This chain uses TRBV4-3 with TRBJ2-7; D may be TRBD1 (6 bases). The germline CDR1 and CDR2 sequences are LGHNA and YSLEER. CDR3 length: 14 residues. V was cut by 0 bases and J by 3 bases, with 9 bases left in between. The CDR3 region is CASSQDSRGYEQYF. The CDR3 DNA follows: TGCGCCAGCAGCCAAGATAGCAGGGGCTACGAGCAGTACTTC.

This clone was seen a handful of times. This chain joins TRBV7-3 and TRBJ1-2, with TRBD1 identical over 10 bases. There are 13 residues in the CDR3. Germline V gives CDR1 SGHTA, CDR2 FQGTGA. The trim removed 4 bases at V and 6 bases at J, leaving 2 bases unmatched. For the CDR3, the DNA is TGTGCCAGCAGCTGGGGGACAGGGGATGGCTACACCTTC. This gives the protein CASSWGTGDGYTF.

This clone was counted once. This chain's CDR3 is CASRRAPTQNTEAFF. The CDR3 nucleotides read TGTGCCAGCAGGAGGGCTCCGACGCAAAACACTGAAGCTTTCTTT. The rearrangement uses TRBV6-5 and TRBJ1-1; D call uncertain. The V gene's germline CDR1 is MNHEY and CDR2 SVGAGI. The CDR3 has 15 amino acids. The germline V and J ends were trimmed by 6 bases and 2 bases, with 16 bases remaining between them.

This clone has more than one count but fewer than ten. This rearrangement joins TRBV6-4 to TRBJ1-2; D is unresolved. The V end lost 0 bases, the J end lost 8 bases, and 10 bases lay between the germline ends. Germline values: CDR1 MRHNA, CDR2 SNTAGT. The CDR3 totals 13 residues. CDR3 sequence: CASSDSFQRGYTF. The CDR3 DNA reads TGTGCCAGCAGTGACTCGTTTCAGCGGGGCTACACCTTC.

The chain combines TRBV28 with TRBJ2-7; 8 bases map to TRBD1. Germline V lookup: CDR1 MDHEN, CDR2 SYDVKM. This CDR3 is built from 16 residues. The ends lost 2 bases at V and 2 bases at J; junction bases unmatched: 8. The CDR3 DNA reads TGTGCCAGCAGTTTAACCCGGACAGGGTTGCCCTACGAGCAGTACTTC. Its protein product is CASSLTRTGLPYEQYF.

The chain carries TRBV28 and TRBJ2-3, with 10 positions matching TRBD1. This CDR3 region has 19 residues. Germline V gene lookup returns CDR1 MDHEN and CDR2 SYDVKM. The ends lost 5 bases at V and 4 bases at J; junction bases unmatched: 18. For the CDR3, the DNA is TGTGCCAGCAGTCGACAGGGGGCTTGGGGCGGGAGTACGGCAGATACGCAGTATTTT. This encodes CASSRQGAWGGSTADTQYF.

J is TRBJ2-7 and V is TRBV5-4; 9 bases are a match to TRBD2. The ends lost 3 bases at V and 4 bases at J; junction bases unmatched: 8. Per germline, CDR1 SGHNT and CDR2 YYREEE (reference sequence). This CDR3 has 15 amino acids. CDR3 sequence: CASSSNSGSRYEQYF. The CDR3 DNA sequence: TGTGCCAGCAGCTCCAATAGCGGGAGTCGGTACGAGCAGTACTTC.

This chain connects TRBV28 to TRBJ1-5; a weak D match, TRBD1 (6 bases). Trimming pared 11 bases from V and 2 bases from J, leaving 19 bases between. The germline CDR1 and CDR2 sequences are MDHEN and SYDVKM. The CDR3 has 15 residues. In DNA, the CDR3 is TGTGCCTCCCGGGGGGGCCAGGGAGGCAATCAGCCCCAGCATTTT. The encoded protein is CASRGGQGGNQPQHF.

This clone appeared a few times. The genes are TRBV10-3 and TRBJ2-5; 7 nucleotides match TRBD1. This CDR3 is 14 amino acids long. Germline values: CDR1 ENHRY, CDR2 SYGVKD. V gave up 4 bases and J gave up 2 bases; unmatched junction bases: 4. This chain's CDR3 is CAISGDREQETQYF. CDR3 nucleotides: TGTGCCATCAGTGGAGACAGGGAACAAGAGACCCAGTACTTC.

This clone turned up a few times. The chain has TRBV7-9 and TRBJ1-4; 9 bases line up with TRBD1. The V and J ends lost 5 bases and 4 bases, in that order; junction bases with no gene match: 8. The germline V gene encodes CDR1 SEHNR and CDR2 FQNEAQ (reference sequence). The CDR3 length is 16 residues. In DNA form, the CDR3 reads TGTGCCAGCAGCCCGCCTCCGGGACAGGGTAATGAAAAACTGTTTTTT. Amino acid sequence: CASSPPPGQGNEKLFF.

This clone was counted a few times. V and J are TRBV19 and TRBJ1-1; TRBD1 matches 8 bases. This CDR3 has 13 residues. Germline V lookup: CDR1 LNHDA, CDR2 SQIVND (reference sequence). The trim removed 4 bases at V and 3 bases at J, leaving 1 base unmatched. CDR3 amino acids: CASSTGGHTEAFF. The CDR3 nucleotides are TGTGCCAGTAGTACAGGGGGCCACACTGAAGCTTTCTTT.